Below, 21 T cell receptor beta chains from the same sample are listed, as sequenced in a study of blood T cell repertoires in COVID-19. The protocol was immunoSEQ multiplex PCR, while the TCRdb copy is restricted to in-frame clones and leaves out a portion. The table includes approximately 240,000 clones, approximately 82% detected once. Sample: peripheral blood. These receptors were collected from a woman in her thirties or forties who had recovered from COVID-19.

The chain has TRBV7-9 and TRBJ2-1; 13 nucleotides align to TRBD2. Germline assignment: CDR1 SEHNR and CDR2 FQNEAQ (reference sequence). J lost 9 bases, V lost 5 bases, and 4 bases had no gene match. The CDR3 loop spans 14 amino acids. CDR3 nucleotide sequence: TGTGCCAGCAGCCGAGGACTAGCGGGGGCTGAGCAGTTCTTC. This codes for CASSRGLAGAEQFF.

This clone was detected once. J is TRBJ2-4 and V is TRBV7-9; D perhaps matches TRBD1 (6 bases). The CDR3 extends over 17 amino acids. Trimming removed 8 bases at V and 0 bases at J, with 20 bases between. From germline, CDR1 is SEHNR and CDR2 FQNEAQ (reference sequence). The CDR3 bases are TGTGCCAGCGGTGGAAGACAGGCGCCTATAGCCAAAAACATTCAGTACTTC. This sequence encodes CASGGRQAPIAKNIQYF.

The chain recombines TRBV10-2 with TRBJ2-7, with D unresolved. With 4 bases removed from V and 1 base from J, the gap between germline ends came to 11 bases. The CDR3 has 14 amino acids. Germline V gene lookup returns CDR1 WSHSY and CDR2 SAAADI. CDR3 sequence reads: CASSAPQLSYEQYF. CDR3 in DNA: TGCGCCAGCAGTGCCCCTCAACTATCCTACGAGCAGTACTTC.

The rearrangement uses TRBV30 and TRBJ2-5; 7 nucleotides align to TRBD1. V dropped 0 bases and J dropped 2; count of bases not matched to a gene: 6. From germline, CDR1 is GTSNPN and CDR2 SVGIG (reference sequence). The CDR3 runs 15 residues. The CDR3 DNA follows: TGTGCCTGGAGTGTAGACAGGGCAGCGCAAGAGACCCAGTACTTC. Translation gives CAWSVDRAAQETQYF.

The DNA of the CDR3 is TGTGCCAGCAGAAGAAGCGGGGGGGCCCCAGATACGCAGTATTTT. Translating it yields CASRRSGGAPDTQYF. The rearrangement joins TRBV3-1 (or the pseudogene TRBV3-2) to TRBJ2-3; 10 nucleotides align to TRBD2. Germline trimming cut 6 bases from V and 4 bases from J; bases unmatched to any gene: 7. The CDR3 is made up of 15 amino acids. Germline V gives CDR1 LGHDT, CDR2 YNNKEL (reference sequence).

The chain has TRBV10-3 and TRBJ2-7; 9 bases match TRBD1. This CDR3 comprises 13 residues. In germline, CDR1 is ENHRY, CDR2 SYGVKD. V was pared by 5 bases and J by 6 bases, with 5 bases of the junction left unmatched. The DNA for the CDR3 is TGTGCCATCAGTAACGGACAGGGGCTCGAGCAGTACTTC. It encodes CAISNGQGLEQYF.

This clone has just one count. The chain employs TRBV27 and TRBJ1-1, with a possible D match to TRBD1 (6 bases). The V gene lost 3 bases and the J gene lost 6 bases, with 23 bases spanning the gap. Germline values: CDR1 MNHEY, CDR2 SMNVEV (reference sequence). CDR3 length: 17 amino acids. CDR3 in amino acids: CASSFRGHRVSGSEAFF. The DNA of the CDR3 is TGTGCCAGCAGTTTTCGCGGGCACAGGGTCTCTGGCTCTGAAGCTTTCTTT.

Only a few counts were recorded for this clone. Other DNA sequences in this sample translate to the same CDR3. The chain couples TRBV5-1 to TRBJ2-2, with D uncertain. Trimming pared 5 bases from V and 1 base from J, leaving 3 bases between. The CDR3 has 12 residues. Germline V lookup: CDR1 SGHRS, CDR2 YFSETQ. CDR3 bases: TGCGCCAGCAGTCGGAACACCGGGGAGCTGTTTTTT. It specifies CASSRNTGELFF.

This rearrangement joins TRBV6-5 to TRBJ2-3; tentative D call: TRBD2 (7 bases). The CDR3 has 15 residues. The germline gives CDR1 MNHEY, CDR2 SVGAGI. Trimming took off 5 bases at V and 3 bases at J, with 15 bases between the two ends. This CDR3 is CASSLTGGRTDTQYF. The CDR3 nucleotides read TGTGCCAGCAGTCTTACGGGGGGCAGGACAGATACGCAGTATTTT.

This clone was recorded a few times. The chain has TRBV18 and TRBJ1-6; D perhaps matches TRBD1 (6 bases). V was cut by 3 bases and J by 10 bases, with 16 bases left in between. Germline CDR1 KGHSH, CDR2 LQKENI. The CDR3 contains 15 residues. The CDR3 protein is CASSPRRGGDSPLHF. The CDR3 coding sequence is TGTGCCAGCTCACCCCGACGGGGGGGCGACTCACCCCTCCACTTT.

The V call is TRBV9, the J call TRBJ2-1, with 11 bases aligning to TRBD2. V trimming: 3 bases; J trimming: 2 bases; junction bases outside the gene matches: 10. The CDR3 sequence is 18 residues long. Germline CDR1 is SGDLS and CDR2 is YYNGEE. CDR3 protein: CASSGLTGTSGTYNEQFF. CDR3 sequence (DNA): TGTGCCAGCAGCGGACTGACCGGGACTAGCGGCACCTACAATGAGCAGTTCTTC.

This chain joins TRBV20-1 and TRBJ1-2; D gene uncertain. Germline V gene sequence: CDR1 DFQATT, CDR2 SNEGSKA (reference sequence). The CDR3 extends over 13 amino acids. V lost 3 bases and J 4 bases, leaving 12 bases between the germline ends. The CDR3 loop reads CSASLPGGYGYTF. As DNA, the CDR3 is TGCAGTGCTAGTCTTCCGGGTGGCTATGGCTACACCTTC.

The chain couples TRBV28 to TRBJ1-1, with 7 nucleotides matching TRBD1. CDR3 length: 12 amino acids. Trimming cost V 4 bases and J 10 bases; bases outside gene matches: 6. In germline, CDR1 is MDHEN, CDR2 SYDVKM. CDR3 in DNA: TGTGCCAGCAGTTACCGACAGGGAGCAGCTTTCTTT. Translated: CASSYRQGAAFF.

The V and J genes are TRBV4-1 and TRBJ2-7; 11 positions agree with TRBD2. Germline loops: CDR1 MGHRA, CDR2 YSYEKL. The CDR3 consists of 17 residues. J was trimmed by 4 bases and V by 1 base; bases with no gene match: 9. CDR3 sequence reads: CASSQGFNSGGGYEQYF. In nucleotides, the CDR3 is TGCGCCAGCAGCCAAGGCTTCAATAGCGGGGGGGGGTACGAGCAGTACTTC.

The rearrangement uses TRBV6-5 and TRBJ1-2; TRBD1 matches 7 bases. Germline V gene sequence: CDR1 MNHEY, CDR2 SVGAGI. The CDR3 has 14 amino acids. After removal of 8 bases from V and 4 bases from J, the junction contained 10 bases not matched to a gene. CDR3 amino acids: CASARTGQFYGYTF. In DNA, the CDR3 is TGTGCCAGCGCCCGAACGGGACAGTTCTATGGCTACACCTTC.

This chain connects TRBV14 to TRBJ2-3, with a tentative D call TRBD2 (5 bases). The CDR3 sequence is 12 residues long. Germline-derived CDR1 and CDR2 are SGHDN and FVKESK. The V end lost 4 bases, the J end lost 6 bases, and 8 bases lay between the germline ends. CDR3 loop: CASSPSWDTQYF. In DNA form, the CDR3 reads TGTGCCAGCAGCCCTAGCTGGGATACGCAGTATTTT.

The V and J genes are TRBV5-1 and TRBJ2-3; TRBD1 matches at 8 bases. V was pared by 0 bases and J by 1 base, with 7 bases of the junction left unmatched. Germline V gene sequence: CDR1 SGHRS, CDR2 YFSETQ. The CDR3 is 17 residues long. DNA for the CDR3: TGCGCCAGCAGCTTGGGACAGGGGATTATGGGCACAGATACGCAGTATTTT. Translated: CASSLGQGIMGTDTQYF.

CDR3 sequence: CASSVRSYGYTF. The CDR3 nucleotides read TGTGCCAGCAGTGTTCGGTCCTATGGCTACACCTTC. The chain links TRBV2 to TRBJ1-2; no firm D call. V was clipped by 4 bases and J by 4 bases, with 7 bases between them. The length of the CDR3 is 12 residues. Germline CDR1 reads SNHLY; CDR2 reads FYNNEI.

This sequence joins TRBV18 and TRBJ1-2, with 7 bases lining up with TRBD1. With 3 bases clipped from V and 7 bases from J, the junction kept 8 bases outside the gene matches. The CDR3 totals 14 residues. CDR1 and CDR2 from the germline V gene are KGHSH and LQKENI. CDR3 DNA sequence: TGTGCCAGCTCACCTGTCGGACAGGAGAGTGGCTACACCTTC. Translated: CASSPVGQESGYTF. Using reference TRBV18 and TRBJ1-2 for the parts outside the CDR3, the full variable domain is NAGVMQNPRHLVRRRGQEARLRCSPMKGHSHVYWYRQLPEEGLKFMVYLQKENIIDESGMPKERFSAEFPKEGPSILRIQQVVRGDSAAYFCASSPVGQESGYTFGSGTRLTVV.

V is TRBV7-6 and J is TRBJ1-3; perhaps TRBD1 as D (6 bases). This CDR3 spans 14 amino acids. Trimming shortened V by 4 bases and J by 1 base, and 8 bases separated the two germline ends. Per the germline V gene, CDR1 is SGHVS and CDR2 is FNYEAQ. The CDR3 protein is CASSSGQSGNTIYF. Written as DNA, the CDR3 is TGTGCCAGCAGCTCCGGACAGTCTGGAAACACCATATATTTT. Full variable domain (missing parts from reference TRBV7-6 and TRBJ1-3): GAGVSQSPRYKVTKRGQDVALRCDPISGHVSLYWYRQALGQGPEFLTYFNYEAQQDKSGLPNDRFSAERPEGSISTLTIQRTEQRDSAMYRCASSSGQSGNTIYFGEGSWLTVV.

The V call is TRBV3-1 (or the pseudogene TRBV3-2), the J call TRBJ1-2, with 9 bases matching TRBD1. The CDR3 runs to 15 residues. The germline gives CDR1 LGHDT, CDR2 YNNKEL (reference sequence). Unmatched junction bases numbered 8, after V lost 1 base and J lost 8 bases. The CDR3 DNA follows: TGTGCCAGCAGCCAAGTTCTTGACAGGGGGAACGGCTACACCTTC. Residues: CASSQVLDRGNGYTF.